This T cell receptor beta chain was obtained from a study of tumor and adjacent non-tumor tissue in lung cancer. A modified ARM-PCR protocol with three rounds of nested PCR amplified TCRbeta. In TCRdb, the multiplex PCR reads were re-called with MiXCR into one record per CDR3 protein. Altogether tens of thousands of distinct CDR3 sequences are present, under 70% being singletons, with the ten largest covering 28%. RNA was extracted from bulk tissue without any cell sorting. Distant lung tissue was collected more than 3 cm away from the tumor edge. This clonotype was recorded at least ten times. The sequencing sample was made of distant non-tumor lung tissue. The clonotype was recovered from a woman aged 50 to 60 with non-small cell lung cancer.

The CDR3 here is CASRGQGGNEKLFF. The CDR3 bases are TGCGCCAGCAGAGGACAGGGGGGAAATGAAAAACTGTTTTTT. The rearrangement links TRBV5-1 to TRBJ1-4; 10 positions agree with TRBD1. J was trimmed by 5 bases and V by 5 bases; bases with no gene match: 3. This CDR3 has 14 amino acids. Germline V CDR1 and CDR2: SGHRS, YFSETQ.